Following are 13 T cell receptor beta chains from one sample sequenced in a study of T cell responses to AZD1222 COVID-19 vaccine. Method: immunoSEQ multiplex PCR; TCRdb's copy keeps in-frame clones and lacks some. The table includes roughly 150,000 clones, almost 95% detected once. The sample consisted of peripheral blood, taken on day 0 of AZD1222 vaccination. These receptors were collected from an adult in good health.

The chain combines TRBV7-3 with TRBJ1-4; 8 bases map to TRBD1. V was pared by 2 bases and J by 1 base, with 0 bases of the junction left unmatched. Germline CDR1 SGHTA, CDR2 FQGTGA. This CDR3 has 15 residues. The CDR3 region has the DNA TGTGCCAGCAGCTTAGGACAGGGAACTAATGAAAAACTGTTTTTT. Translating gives CASSLGQGTNEKLFF.

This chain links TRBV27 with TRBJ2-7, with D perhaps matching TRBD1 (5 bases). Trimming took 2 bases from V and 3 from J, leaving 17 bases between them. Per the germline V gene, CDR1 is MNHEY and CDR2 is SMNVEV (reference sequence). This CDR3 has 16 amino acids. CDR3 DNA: TGTGCCAGCAGTTTACAACAGGCCGCCCCTCTCTACGAGCAGTACTTC. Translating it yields CASSLQQAAPLYEQYF.

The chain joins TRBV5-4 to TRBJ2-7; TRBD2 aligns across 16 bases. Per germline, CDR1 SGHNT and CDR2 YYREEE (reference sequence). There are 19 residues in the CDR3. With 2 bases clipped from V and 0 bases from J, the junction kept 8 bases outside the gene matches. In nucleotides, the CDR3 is TGTGCCAGCAGCTTACCCCCCGGGACTAGCGGGAGGGCCTCCTACGAGCAGTACTTC. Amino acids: CASSLPPGTSGRASYEQYF.

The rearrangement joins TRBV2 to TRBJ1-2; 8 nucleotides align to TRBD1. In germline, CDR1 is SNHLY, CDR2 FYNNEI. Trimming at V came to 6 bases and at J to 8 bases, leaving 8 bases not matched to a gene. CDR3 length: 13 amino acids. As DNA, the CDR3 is TGTGCCAGCAGCATCAGGGGGCCACGGGGCTACACCTTC. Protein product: CASSIRGPRGYTF.

The DNA of the CDR3 is TGTGCCAGCAGTTACGCGGGACAGGCCCCGAGTCATTTT. Protein sequence: CASSYAGQAPSHF. The V gene is TRBV6-2 or TRBV6-3, the J gene TRBJ1-5; TRBD1 matches at 8 bases. This CDR3 region has 13 residues. The trim removed 2 bases at V and 16 bases at J, leaving 10 bases unmatched. Germline V gives CDR1 MNHEY, CDR2 SVGEGT.

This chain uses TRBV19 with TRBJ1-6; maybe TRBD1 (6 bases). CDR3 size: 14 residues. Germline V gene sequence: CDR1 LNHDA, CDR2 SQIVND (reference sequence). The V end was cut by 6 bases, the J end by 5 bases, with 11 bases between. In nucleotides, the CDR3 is TGTGCCAGTAGGGGGGCTCGGGATAATTCACCCCTCCACTTT. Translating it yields CASRGARDNSPLHF.

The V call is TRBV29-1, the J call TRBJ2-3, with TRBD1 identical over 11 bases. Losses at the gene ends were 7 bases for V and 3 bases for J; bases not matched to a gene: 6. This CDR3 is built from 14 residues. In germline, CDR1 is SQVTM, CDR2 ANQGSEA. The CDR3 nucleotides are TGCAGCGCAGGACAGGGGGCGGCGACAGATACGCAGTATTTT. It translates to CSAGQGAATDTQYF.

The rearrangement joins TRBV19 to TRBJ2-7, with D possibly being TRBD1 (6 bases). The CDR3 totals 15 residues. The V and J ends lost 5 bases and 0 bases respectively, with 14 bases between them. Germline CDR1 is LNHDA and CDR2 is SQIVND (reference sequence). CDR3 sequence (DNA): TGTGCCAGTAGTTCTCGGACAGCGATCTCCTACGAGCAGTACTTC. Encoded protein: CASSSRTAISYEQYF.

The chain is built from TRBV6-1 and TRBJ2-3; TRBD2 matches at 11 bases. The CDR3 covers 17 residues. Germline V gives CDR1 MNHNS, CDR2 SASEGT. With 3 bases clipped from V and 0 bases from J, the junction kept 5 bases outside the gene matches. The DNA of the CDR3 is TGTGCCAGCAGTGACCCTAGCGGGGGGCGGAGCACAGATACGCAGTATTTT. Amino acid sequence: CASSDPSGGRSTDTQYF.

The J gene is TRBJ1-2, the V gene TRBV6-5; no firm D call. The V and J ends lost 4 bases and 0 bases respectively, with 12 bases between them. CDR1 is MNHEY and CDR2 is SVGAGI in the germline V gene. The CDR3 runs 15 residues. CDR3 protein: CASSSYGRSNYGYTF. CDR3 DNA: TGTGCCAGCAGTTCCTACGGCAGATCTAACTATGGCTACACCTTC.

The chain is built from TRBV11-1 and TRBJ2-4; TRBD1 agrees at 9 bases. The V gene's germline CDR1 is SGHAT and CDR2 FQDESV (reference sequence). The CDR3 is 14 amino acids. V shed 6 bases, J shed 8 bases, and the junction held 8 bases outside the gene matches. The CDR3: CASSPTGGRDIQYF. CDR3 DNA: TGTGCCAGCAGTCCTACAGGGGGCAGGGACATTCAGTACTTC.

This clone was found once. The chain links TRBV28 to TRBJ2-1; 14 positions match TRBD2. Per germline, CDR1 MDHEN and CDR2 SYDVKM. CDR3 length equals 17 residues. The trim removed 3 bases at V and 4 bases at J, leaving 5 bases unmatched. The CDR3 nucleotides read TGTGCCAGCAGTTTGACTAGCGGGAGGGCGGGGTACAATGAGCAGTTCTTC. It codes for CASSLTSGRAGYNEQFF.

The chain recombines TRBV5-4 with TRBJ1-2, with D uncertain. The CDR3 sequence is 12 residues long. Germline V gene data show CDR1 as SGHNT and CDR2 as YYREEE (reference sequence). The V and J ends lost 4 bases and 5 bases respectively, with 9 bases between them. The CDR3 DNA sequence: TGTGCCAGCAGCCTGGACTGGTATGGCTACACCTTC. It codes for CASSLDWYGYTF.